The T cell receptor beta chain under discussion was sequenced for a study of PD-1 blockade in classical Hodgkin lymphoma. General study points: Newly diagnosed patients were reported to start with lower TCR diversity than healthy donors.

Profiled with immunoSEQ multiplex PCR; TCRdb holds only in-frame clones, not every one. The sample holds more than 55,000 clones, 85% to 90% seen once. Brentuximab vedotin exposure varied among the patients, all of whom had relapsed after autologous stem cell transplantation. Turning to this clone: Its antigen is unidentified.

Trimming took 1 base from V and 10 from J; bases not matched to a gene: 8. Germline lookup yields CDR1 PRHDT and CDR2 FYEKMQ (reference sequence). The length of the CDR3 is 16 residues. Sequenced here: peripheral blood mononuclear cells (PBMCs), sampled before the second cycle of nivolumab. The sequence was collected from a human donor with classical Hodgkin lymphoma. J is TRBJ1-6 and V is TRBV13, with 9 bases fitting TRBD1. The CDR3 is CASSLEGGTGKSPLHF. The CDR3 DNA is TGTGCCAGCAGCTTAGAAGGGGGGACAGGGAAATCACCCCTCCACTTT.